This T cell receptor beta chain was retrieved from a study of T cell responses to AZD1222 COVID-19 vaccine. Produced via immunoSEQ multiplex PCR; TCRdb's table is partial and in-frame only. Among about 120,000 clones listed, around 89% were seen once. The V gene end was trimmed by 4 bases and the J gene end by 0 bases; junction bases not matched to a gene: 4. Germline V gives CDR1 SQVTM, CDR2 ANQGSEA. This CDR3 is 14 amino acids long. Sequencing used peripheral blood, obtained on day 0 of AZD1222 vaccination. V gene TRBV29-1 combines with J gene TRBJ2-3; 7 bases agree with TRBD2. The TCR sequence derives from an adult in good health. Written as DNA, the CDR3 is TGCAGCGTTGTGATCGGGGGGAGCACAGATACGCAGTATTTT. Translated: CSVVIGGSTDTQYF.